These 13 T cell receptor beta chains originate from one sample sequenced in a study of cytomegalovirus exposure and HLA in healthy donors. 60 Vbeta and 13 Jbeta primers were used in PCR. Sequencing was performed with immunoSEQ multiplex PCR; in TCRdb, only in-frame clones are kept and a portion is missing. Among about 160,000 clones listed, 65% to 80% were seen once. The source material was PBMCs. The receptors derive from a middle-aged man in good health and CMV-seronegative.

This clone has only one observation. CDR3 in DNA: TGTGCCAGCAGTCCCACGGGGGACAGGGGAGGGTACGAGCAGTACTTC. It yields the protein CASSPTGDRGGYEQYF. The chain is built from TRBV2 and TRBJ2-7, with TRBD1 matching over 10 bases. This CDR3 has 16 amino acids. V shed 5 bases, J shed 4 bases, and the junction held 11 bases outside the gene matches. CDR1 is SNHLY, CDR2 FYNNEI, per germline.

CDR3 in DNA: TGTGCCAGCAGTCCCCAAGGAGGGCCCAAAGAGACCCAGTACTTC. Residues: CASSPQGGPKETQYF. This chain uses TRBV28 with TRBJ2-5; TRBD2 might be the D (6 bases). From germline, CDR1 is MDHEN and CDR2 SYDVKM. V shed 5 bases and J shed 3 bases, with 16 bases lying between them. The CDR3 spans 15 residues.

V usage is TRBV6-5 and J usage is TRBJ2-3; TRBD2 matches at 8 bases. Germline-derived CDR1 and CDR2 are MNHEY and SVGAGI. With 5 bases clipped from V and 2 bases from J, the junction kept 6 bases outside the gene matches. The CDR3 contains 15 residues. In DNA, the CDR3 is TGTGCCAGCAGTCGGGAGGGCCGTGACACAGATACGCAGTATTTT. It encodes CASSREGRDTDTQYF.

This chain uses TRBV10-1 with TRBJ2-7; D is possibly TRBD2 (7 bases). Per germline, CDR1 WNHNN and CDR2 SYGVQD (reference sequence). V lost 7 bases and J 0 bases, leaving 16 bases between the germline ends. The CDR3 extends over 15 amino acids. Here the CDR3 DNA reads TGCGCCAGCAAACCGGGGGGCGCGTGCTCCTACGAGCAGTACTTC. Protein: CASKPGGACSYEQYF.

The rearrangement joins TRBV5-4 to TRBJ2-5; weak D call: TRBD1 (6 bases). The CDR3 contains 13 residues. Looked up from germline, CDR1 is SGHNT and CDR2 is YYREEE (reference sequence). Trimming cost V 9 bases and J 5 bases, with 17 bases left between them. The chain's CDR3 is CANAKGVGETQYF. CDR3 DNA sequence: TGTGCCAACGCAAAGGGGGTAGGGGAGACCCAGTACTTC.

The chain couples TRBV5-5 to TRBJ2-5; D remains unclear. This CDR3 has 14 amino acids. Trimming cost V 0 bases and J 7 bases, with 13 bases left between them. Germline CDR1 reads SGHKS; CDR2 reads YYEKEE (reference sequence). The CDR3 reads CASSLEEPPRTQYF. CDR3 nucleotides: TGTGCCAGCAGCTTGGAGGAGCCCCCCAGGACCCAGTACTTC.

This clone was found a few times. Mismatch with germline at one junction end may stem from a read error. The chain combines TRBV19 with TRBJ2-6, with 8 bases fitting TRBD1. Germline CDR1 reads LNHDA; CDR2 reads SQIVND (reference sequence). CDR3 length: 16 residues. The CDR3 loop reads CASDRGLGSGANGLTF. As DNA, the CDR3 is TGTGCCAGTGACAGGGGTTTGGGGTCTGGGGCCAACGGCCTGACTTTC.

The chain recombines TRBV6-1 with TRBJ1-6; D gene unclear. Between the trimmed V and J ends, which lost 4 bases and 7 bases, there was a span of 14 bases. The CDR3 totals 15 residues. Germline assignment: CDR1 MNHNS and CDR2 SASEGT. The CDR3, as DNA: TGTGCCAGCAGTGGCCACAGATCTCAAAATTCACCCCTCCACTTT. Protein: CASSGHRSQNSPLHF.

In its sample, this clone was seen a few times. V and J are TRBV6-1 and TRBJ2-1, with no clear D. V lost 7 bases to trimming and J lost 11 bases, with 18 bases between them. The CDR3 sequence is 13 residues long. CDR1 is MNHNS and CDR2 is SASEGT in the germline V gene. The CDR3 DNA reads TGTGCCAGCACTACAGTCCCCCCTCCGAAGCAGTTCTTC. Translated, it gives CASTTVPPPKQFF.

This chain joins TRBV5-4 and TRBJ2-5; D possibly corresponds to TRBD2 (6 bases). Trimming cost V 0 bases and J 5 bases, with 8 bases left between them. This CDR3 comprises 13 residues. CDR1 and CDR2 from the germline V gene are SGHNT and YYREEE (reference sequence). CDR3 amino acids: CASSLAGSETQYF. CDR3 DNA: TGTGCCAGCAGCTTGGCCGGGAGTGAGACCCAGTACTTC.

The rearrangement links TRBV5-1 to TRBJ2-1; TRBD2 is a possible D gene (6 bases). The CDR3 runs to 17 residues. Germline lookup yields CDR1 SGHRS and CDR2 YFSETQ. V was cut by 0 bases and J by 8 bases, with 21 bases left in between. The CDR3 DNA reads TGCGCCAGCAGCTTGGGCGCAGGGACTCCGGGTCTACATGAGCAGTTCTTC. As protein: CASSLGAGTPGLHEQFF. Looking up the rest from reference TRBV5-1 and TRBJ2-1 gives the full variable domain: KAGVTQTPRYLIKTRGQQVTLSCSPISGHRSVSWYQQTPGQGLQFLFEYFSETQRNKGNFPGRFSGRQFSNSRSEMNVSTLELGDSALYLCASSLGAGTPGLHEQFFGPGTRLTVL.

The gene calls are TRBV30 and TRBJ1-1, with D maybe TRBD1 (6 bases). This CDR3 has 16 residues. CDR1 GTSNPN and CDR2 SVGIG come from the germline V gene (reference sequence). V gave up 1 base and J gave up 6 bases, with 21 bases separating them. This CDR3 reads CAWSDLITGSWAEAFF. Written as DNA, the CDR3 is TGTGCCTGGAGTGATCTAATAACAGGGTCCTGGGCTGAAGCTTTCTTT.

The CDR3 sequence: CAISDSGEQYF. The CDR3 nucleotides are TGTGCCATCAGTGATTCAGGGGAGCAGTACTTC. The chain carries TRBV10-3 and TRBJ2-7; D may be TRBD1 (5 bases). Germline-derived CDR1 and CDR2 are ENHRY and SYGVKD. This CDR3 is 11 amino acids long. V lost 3 bases to trimming and J lost 7 bases, with 7 bases between them.